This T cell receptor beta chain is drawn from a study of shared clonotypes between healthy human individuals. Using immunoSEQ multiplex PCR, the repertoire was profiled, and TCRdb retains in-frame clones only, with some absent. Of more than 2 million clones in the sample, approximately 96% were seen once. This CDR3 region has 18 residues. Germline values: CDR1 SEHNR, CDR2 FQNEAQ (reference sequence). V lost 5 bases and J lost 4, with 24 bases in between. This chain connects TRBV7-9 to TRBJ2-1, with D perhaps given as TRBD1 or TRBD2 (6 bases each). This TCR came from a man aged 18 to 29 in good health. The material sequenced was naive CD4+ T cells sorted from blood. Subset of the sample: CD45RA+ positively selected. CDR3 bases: TGTGCCAGCAGCCTACTAGGGGGGACCGGGAGATCATACAATGAGCAGTTCTTC. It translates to CASSLLGGTGRSYNEQFF.